These 27 T cell receptor beta chains came from one sample sequenced in a study of spatial heterogeneity in lung cancer. This sample's time point: sample taken at primary tumor resection. TCRs were sequenced from unsorted whole RNA of tumor, nontumor lung or PBMC. TCRdb processed the 5' RACE reads anew with MiXCR; each CDR3 protein has one entry. The sample has fewer than 20,000 distinct CDR3 sequences, 15% to 20% seen once. The source was PBMCs, collected at surgery. The source of these receptors is a male donor with early-stage non-small cell lung cancer.

This clonotype appeared a few times. The chain is built from TRBV5-1 and TRBJ2-7; TRBD1 agrees at 7 bases. This CDR3 is 13 amino acids long. The J segment lost 3 bases and the V segment lost 4 bases, leaving 4 bases of the junction unmatched. Per germline, CDR1 SGHRS and CDR2 YFSETQ. For the CDR3, the DNA is TGCGCCAGCAGCCCGGGACAGAACTACGAGCAGTACTTC. It codes for CASSPGQNYEQYF. Combining the CDR3 with reference TRBV5-1 and TRBJ2-7 gives the whole variable domain KAGVTQTPRYLIKTRGQQVTLSCSPISGHRSVSWYQQTPGQGLQFLFEYFSETQRNKGNFPGRFSGRQFSNSRSEMNVSTLELGDSALYLCASSPGQNYEQYFGPGTRLTVT.

The rearrangement uses TRBV20-1 and TRBJ2-5; 10 bases match TRBD2. The CDR3 sequence is 14 residues long. V trimming: 1 base; J trimming: 4 bases; junction bases outside the gene matches: 3. Looked up from germline, CDR1 is DFQATT and CDR2 is SNEGSKA (reference sequence). CDR3: CSARGSGGLETQYF. The CDR3 bases are TGCAGTGCTAGAGGTAGCGGGGGGCTAGAGACCCAGTACTTC.

This clonotype was counted ten times or more. The chain combines TRBV12-3 or TRBV12-4 with TRBJ2-5; 7 positions match TRBD1. Germline trimming cut 4 bases from V and 2 bases from J; bases unmatched to any gene: 10. This CDR3 contains 16 residues. As DNA, the CDR3 is TGTGCCAGCAGTTCAAGGACAGGTTCAGGACAAGAGACCCAGTACTTC. Translating it yields CASSSRTGSGQETQYF.

There are a few counts of this clonotype. The genes are TRBV19 and TRBJ1-6, with TRBD1 identical over 7 bases. Germline V CDR1 and CDR2: LNHDA, SQIVND (reference sequence). There are 16 residues in the CDR3. V lost 1 base, J lost 5 bases, and 5 bases stayed unmatched. The DNA of the CDR3 is TGTGCCAGTAGTATAGCTGGGACAGAAAATAATTCACCCCTCCACTTT. The encoded protein is CASSIAGTENNSPLHF.

Of note for this clonotype: With a much larger clone just one base away, this may be a read error. V gene TRBV19 combines with J gene TRBJ2-1; D is possibly TRBD2 (6 bases). The V gene's germline CDR1 is LNHDA and CDR2 SQIVND (reference sequence). This CDR3 is 14 amino acids long. The DNA of the CDR3 is TGTGCCAGTAGTAGGGAGGCCGTCTACAATGTGCAGTTCTTC. This gives the protein CASSREAVYNVQFF. Full variable domain (outside the CDR3, taken from reference TRBV19 and TRBJ2-1): DGGITQSPKYLFRKEGQNVTLSCEQNLNHDAMYWYRQDPGQGLRLIYYSQIVNDFQKGDIAEGYSVSREKKESFPLTVTSAQKNPTAFYLCASSREAVYNVQFFGPGTRLTVL.

This clonotype has a count of ten or more. This chain joins TRBV7-9 and TRBJ1-1; TRBD1 agrees at 9 bases. The junction had 7 bases not matched to a gene; V was cut back by 7 bases and J by 4 bases. The CDR3 spans 14 residues. Germline V gene lookup returns CDR1 SEHNR and CDR2 FQNEAQ (reference sequence). CDR3 in DNA: TGTGCCAGCAACTTCGGACAGGGGAGCACTGAAGCTTTCTTT. Translation gives CASNFGQGSTEAFF.

This clonotype is medium-sized in the sample. The gene calls are TRBV20-1 and TRBJ1-6, with 8 nucleotides matching TRBD1. Germline V gene data show CDR1 as DFQATT and CDR2 as SNEGSKA (reference sequence). The CDR3 sequence is 16 residues long. With V trimmed by 3 bases and J by 10 bases, 14 bases remained unmatched. The DNA for the CDR3 is TGCAGTGCTAGGGAGGACCGGACAGGGTGGAAATCACCCCTCCACTTT. Amino acids: CSAREDRTGWKSPLHF.

This clonotype was detected ten times or more. This chain uses TRBV27 with TRBJ2-7; 8 bases line up with TRBD2. V was pared by 6 bases and J by 3 bases, with 7 bases of the junction left unmatched. The CDR3 runs 14 residues. The germline V gene has CDR1 MNHEY and CDR2 SMNVEV (reference sequence). The CDR3 loop is CASRIAGSLYEQYF. CDR3 nucleotides: TGTGCCAGCAGAATAGCGGGGAGTCTCTACGAGCAGTACTTC.

This clonotype was seen a few times. The chain joins TRBV19 to TRBJ2-3; D may be TRBD2 (6 bases). This CDR3 is 15 amino acids long. V dropped 7 bases and J dropped 6 bases, with 20 bases sitting between them. From germline, CDR1 is LNHDA and CDR2 SQIVND (reference sequence). CDR3 amino acids: CASTFARGAGDTQYF. CDR3 DNA: TGTGCCAGTACCTTTGCAAGGGGCGCGGGGGATACGCAGTATTTT.

This clonotype was recorded at least ten times. This sequence joins TRBV11-3 and TRBJ1-1; 7 bases are shared with TRBD1. The CDR3 covers 13 residues. Germline V gene sequence: CDR1 SGHNT, CDR2 YENEEA. V shed 6 bases and J 4 bases; nucleotides not matched to a gene: 5. The CDR3 region has the DNA TGTGCCAGCAGTCAGGGGGAAGGCACTGAAGCTTTCTTT. Its protein is CASSQGEGTEAFF.

The chain carries TRBV6-6 and TRBJ1-5; the match to TRBD1 covers 8 bases. J lost 2 bases, V lost 7 bases, and 4 bases had no gene match. CDR1 MNHNY and CDR2 SVGAGI come from the germline V gene (reference sequence). The CDR3 is 14 amino acids. The CDR3 nucleotides read TGTGCCAGCATAGACAGGGGAGGCAATCAGCCCCAGCATTTT. It specifies CASIDRGGNQPQHF.

The V gene is TRBV5-1, the J gene TRBJ1-2; 12 bases fit TRBD1. V trimming: 4 bases; J trimming: 8 bases; junction bases outside the gene matches: 6. Germline CDR1 reads SGHRS; CDR2 reads YFSETQ. The CDR3 spans 14 residues. The CDR3 nucleotides read TGCGCCAGCAGCCTGGGACAGGGGGCGCCCGGCTACACCTTC. Protein product: CASSLGQGAPGYTF. Full variable domain (outside the CDR3, taken from reference TRBV5-1 and TRBJ1-2): KAGVTQTPRYLIKTRGQQVTLSCSPISGHRSVSWYQQTPGQGLQFLFEYFSETQRNKGNFPGRFSGRQFSNSRSEMNVSTLELGDSALYLCASSLGQGAPGYTFGSGTRLTVV.

The chain employs TRBV10-2 and TRBJ2-4; D possibly corresponds to TRBD2 (6 bases). From germline, CDR1 is WSHSY and CDR2 SAAADI. The CDR3 contains 15 residues. V gave up 3 bases and J gave up 0 bases, with 9 bases separating them. The CDR3 coding sequence is TGCGCCAGCAGTGATTGGGGGGTAGCCAAAAACATTCAGTACTTC. Its translation is CASSDWGVAKNIQYF.

This clonotype occurred many times. In nucleotides, the CDR3 is TGCGCCAGCAGCCAAGAAGCTAGGGAAAATAACTATGGCTACACCTTC. Translation gives CASSQEARENNYGYTF. The chain joins TRBV4-1 to TRBJ1-2, with D unclear. CDR3 length: 16 residues. V was trimmed by 0 bases and J by 1 base, leaving 12 bases between them. Looked up from germline, CDR1 is MGHRA and CDR2 is YSYEKL.

This clonotype was picked up a small number of times. The chain has TRBV6-1 and TRBJ1-5, with TRBD1 identical over 10 bases. Germline-derived CDR1 and CDR2 are MNHNS and SASEGT. CDR3 length: 17 residues. V trimming: 4 bases; J trimming: 7 bases; junction bases outside the gene matches: 13. CDR3 DNA: TGTGCCAGCAGTGGGTTAGTAGCGACAGGGGGCCGACAGCCCCAGCATTTT. Translating gives CASSGLVATGGRQPQHF.

This clonotype came up many times. The junction shows a germline mismatch at one end, possibly a read error. The rearrangement joins TRBV12-3 or TRBV12-4 to TRBJ1-3; D remains unclear. This CDR3 region has 11 residues. DNA for the CDR3: TGTGCCAGCAGTCAAGGACGGGTGCACGTCTTT. Amino acids: CASSQGRVHVF.

This clonotype was picked up many times. The chain employs TRBV10-3 and TRBJ1-4; D remains ambiguous. The CDR3 totals 15 residues. Germline CDR1 reads ENHRY; CDR2 reads SYGVKD. V lost 0 bases to trimming and J lost 4 bases, with 9 bases between them. Here the CDR3 DNA reads TGTGCCATCAGTGAGTCTAGAGGTGGTAATGAAAAACTGTTTTTT. Its protein is CAISESRGGNEKLFF.

Ten or more counts support this clonotype. The chain uses TRBV6-1 and TRBJ2-3, with no clear D. The V gene's germline CDR1 is MNHNS and CDR2 SASEGT. V shed 7 bases and J shed 3 bases, with 8 bases lying between them. This CDR3 has 12 amino acids. The CDR3 sequence is CASIRSTDTQYF. CDR3 nucleotides: TGTGCCAGCATTCGGTCTACAGATACGCAGTATTTT.

V gene TRBV3-1 combines with J gene TRBJ1-1; D ambiguous. With 4 bases removed from V and 3 bases from J, the gap between germline ends came to 6 bases. The CDR3 runs 12 residues. Germline CDR1 LGHDT, CDR2 YNNKEL (reference sequence). The DNA for the CDR3 is TGTGCCAGCAGCCTTGGGGACACTGAAGCTTTCTTT. The encoded protein is CASSLGDTEAFF.

This clonotype appeared a single time. This may be a read error: a much more frequent sequence differs by one nucleotide. The genes are TRBV4-2 and TRBJ2-3; D perhaps matches TRBD2 (6 bases). Germline V CDR1 and CDR2: LGHNA, YNFKEQ. The CDR3 spans 17 residues. CDR3: CASNQGASATLGDTQYF. The CDR3 DNA is TGTGCCAGCAACCAAGGGGCTAGCGCCACCCTAGGAGACACGCAGTATTTT.

This clonotype was counted only a few times. The V and J genes are TRBV12-3 or TRBV12-4 and TRBJ1-5, with D perhaps TRBD1 (6 bases). This CDR3 is 13 amino acids long. Trimming stripped 1 base from V and 7 bases from J, with 8 bases between. CDR3 sequence reads: CASSLVGGQPQHF. The DNA of the CDR3 is TGTGCCAGCAGTTTAGTTGGGGGCCAGCCCCAGCATTTT.

This clonotype was seen repeatedly, ten times or more. The chain couples TRBV19 to TRBJ1-5, with a tentative D call TRBD1 (6 bases). The CDR3 length is 16 residues. CDR1 and CDR2 from the germline V gene are LNHDA and SQIVND (reference sequence). Trimming took 9 bases from V and 1 from J, leaving 19 bases between them. The CDR3 region has the DNA TGTGCCAGCACATACCAGTACGGGGGCAGCAATCAGCCCCAGCATTTT. Amino acids: CASTYQYGGSNQPQHF. Drawing the rest from reference TRBV19 and TRBJ1-5, the complete variable domain is DGGITQSPKYLFRKEGQNVTLSCEQNLNHDAMYWYRQDPGQGLRLIYYSQIVNDFQKGDIAEGYSVSREKKESFPLTVTSAQKNPTAFYLCASTYQYGGSNQPQHFGDGTRLSIL.

J is TRBJ1-2 and V is TRBV29-1; D unclear. Germline V lookup: CDR1 SQVTM, CDR2 ANQGSEA. Trimming cost V 5 bases and J 8 bases, with 3 bases left between them. CDR3 size: 8 residues. This CDR3 is CSVSGYTF. For the CDR3, the DNA is TGCAGCGTTTCGGGCTACACCTTC.

This clonotype was counted at least ten times. The chain uses TRBV12-5 and TRBJ1-2; D ambiguous. The CDR3 has 13 amino acids. The germline CDR1 and CDR2 sequences are LGHNT and FRNRAP. V was shortened by 4 bases and J by 4 bases, with 10 bases between the two germline ends. The CDR3 loop is CASGSGGGYGYTF. The CDR3 nucleotides read TGTGCTAGTGGTTCGGGAGGAGGCTATGGCTACACCTTC. Based on the CDR3 plus reference TRBV12-5 and TRBJ1-2, the full variable domain is DARVTQTPRHKVTEMGQEVTMRCQPILGHNTVFWYRQTMMQGLELLAYFRNRAPLDDSGMPKDRFSAEMPDATLATLKIQPSEPRDSAVYFCASGSGGGYGYTFGSGTRLTVV.

This clonotype has only a few counts. V gene TRBV7-2 combines with J gene TRBJ2-5, with 9 nucleotides matching TRBD1. CDR3 length: 16 residues. Trimming cost V 1 base and J 5 bases; bases outside gene matches: 8. Germline CDR1 is SGHTA and CDR2 is FQGNSA. For the CDR3, the DNA is TGTGCCAGCAGCTTAGGGGTCACAGGGGGCGCGGAGACCCAGTACTTC. Its protein is CASSLGVTGGAETQYF. The variable domain in full, with the rest retrieved from reference TRBV7-2 and TRBJ2-5, is GAGVSQSPSNKVTEKGKDVELRCDPISGHTALYWYRQSLGQGLEFLIYFQGNSAPDKSGLPSDRFSAERTGGSVSTLTIQRTQQEDSAVYLCASSLGVTGGAETQYFGPGTRLLVL.

This clonotype appeared a few times. The J gene is TRBJ1-1, the V gene TRBV7-9; D ambiguous. V gave up 5 bases and J gave up 1 base, with 14 bases separating them. CDR3 length: 15 residues. Germline CDR1 reads SEHNR; CDR2 reads FQNEAQ (reference sequence). The CDR3 DNA follows: TGTGCCAGCAGCCCCCGGGTCGGAAAGAACACTGAAGCTTTCTTT. It yields the protein CASSPRVGKNTEAFF.

This clonotype was seen at least ten times. The chain is built from TRBV19 and TRBJ2-7; the D is unclear. The CDR3 runs to 14 residues. Germline CDR1 and CDR2: LNHDA and SQIVND (reference sequence). V lost 9 bases to trimming and J lost 4 bases, with 19 bases between them. The CDR3 region is CASAELLGAYEQYF. The DNA of the CDR3 is TGTGCCAGCGCGGAGCTTCTAGGAGCGTACGAGCAGTACTTC.